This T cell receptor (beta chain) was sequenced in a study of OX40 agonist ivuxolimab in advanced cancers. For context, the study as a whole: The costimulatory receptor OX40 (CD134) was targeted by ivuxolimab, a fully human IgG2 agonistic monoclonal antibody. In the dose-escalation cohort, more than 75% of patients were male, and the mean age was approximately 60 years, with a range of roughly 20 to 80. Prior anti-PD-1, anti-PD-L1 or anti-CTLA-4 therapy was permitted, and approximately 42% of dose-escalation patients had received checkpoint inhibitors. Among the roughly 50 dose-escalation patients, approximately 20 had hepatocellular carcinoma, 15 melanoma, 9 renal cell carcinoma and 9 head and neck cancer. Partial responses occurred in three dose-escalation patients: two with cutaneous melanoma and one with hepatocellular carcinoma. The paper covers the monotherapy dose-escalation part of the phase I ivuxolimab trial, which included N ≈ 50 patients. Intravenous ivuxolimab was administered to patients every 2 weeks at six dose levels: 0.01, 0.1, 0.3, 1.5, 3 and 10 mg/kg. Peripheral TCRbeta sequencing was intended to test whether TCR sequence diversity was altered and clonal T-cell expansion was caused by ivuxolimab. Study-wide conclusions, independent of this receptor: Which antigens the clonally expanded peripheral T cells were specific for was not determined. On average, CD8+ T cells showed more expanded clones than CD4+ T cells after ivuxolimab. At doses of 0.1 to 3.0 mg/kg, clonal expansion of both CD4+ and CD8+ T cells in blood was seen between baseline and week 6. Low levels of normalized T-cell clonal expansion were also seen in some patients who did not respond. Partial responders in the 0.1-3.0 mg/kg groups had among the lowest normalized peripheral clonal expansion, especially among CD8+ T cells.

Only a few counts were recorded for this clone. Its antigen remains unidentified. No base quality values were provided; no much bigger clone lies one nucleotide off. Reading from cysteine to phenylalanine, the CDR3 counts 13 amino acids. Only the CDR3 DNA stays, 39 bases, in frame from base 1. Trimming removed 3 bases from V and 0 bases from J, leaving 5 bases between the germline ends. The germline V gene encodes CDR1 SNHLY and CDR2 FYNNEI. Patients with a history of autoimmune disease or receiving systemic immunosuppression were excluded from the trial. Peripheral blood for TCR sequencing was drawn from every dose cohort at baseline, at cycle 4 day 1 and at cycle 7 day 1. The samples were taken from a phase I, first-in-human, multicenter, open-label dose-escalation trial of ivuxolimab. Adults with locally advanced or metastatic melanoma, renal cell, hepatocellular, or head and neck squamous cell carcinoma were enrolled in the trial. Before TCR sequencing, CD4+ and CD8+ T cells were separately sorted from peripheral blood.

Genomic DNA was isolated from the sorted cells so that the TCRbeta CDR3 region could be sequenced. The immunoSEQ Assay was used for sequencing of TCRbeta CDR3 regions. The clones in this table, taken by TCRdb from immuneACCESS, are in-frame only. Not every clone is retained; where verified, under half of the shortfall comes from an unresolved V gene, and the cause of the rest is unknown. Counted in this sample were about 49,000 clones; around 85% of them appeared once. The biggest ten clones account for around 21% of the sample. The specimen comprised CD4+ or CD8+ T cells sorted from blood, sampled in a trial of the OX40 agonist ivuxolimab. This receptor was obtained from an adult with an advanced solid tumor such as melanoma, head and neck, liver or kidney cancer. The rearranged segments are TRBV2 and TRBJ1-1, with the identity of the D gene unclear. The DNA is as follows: TGTGCCAGCAGTGAGGGTATGAACACTGAAGCTTTCTTT. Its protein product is CASSEGMNTEAFF.